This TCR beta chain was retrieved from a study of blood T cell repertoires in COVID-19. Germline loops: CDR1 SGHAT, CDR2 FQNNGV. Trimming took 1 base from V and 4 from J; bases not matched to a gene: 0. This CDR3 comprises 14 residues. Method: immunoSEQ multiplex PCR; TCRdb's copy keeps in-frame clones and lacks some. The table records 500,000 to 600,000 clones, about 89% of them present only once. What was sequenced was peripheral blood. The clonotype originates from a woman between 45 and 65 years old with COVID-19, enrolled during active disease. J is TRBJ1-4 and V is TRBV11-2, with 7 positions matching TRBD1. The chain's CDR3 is CASSLAGGNEKLFF. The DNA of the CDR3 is TGTGCCAGCAGCTTAGCAGGGGGTAATGAAAAACTGTTTTTT.